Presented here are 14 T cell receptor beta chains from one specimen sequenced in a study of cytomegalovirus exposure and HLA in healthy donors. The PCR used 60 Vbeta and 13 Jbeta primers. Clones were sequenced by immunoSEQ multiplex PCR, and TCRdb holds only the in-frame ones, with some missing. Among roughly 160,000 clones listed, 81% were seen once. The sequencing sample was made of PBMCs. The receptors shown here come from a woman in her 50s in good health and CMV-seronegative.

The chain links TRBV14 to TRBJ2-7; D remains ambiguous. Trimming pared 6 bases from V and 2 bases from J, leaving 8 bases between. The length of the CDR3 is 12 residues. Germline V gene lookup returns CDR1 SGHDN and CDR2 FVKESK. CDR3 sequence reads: CASSSDTYEQYF. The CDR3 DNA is TGTGCCAGCAGTTCCGACACCTACGAGCAGTACTTC. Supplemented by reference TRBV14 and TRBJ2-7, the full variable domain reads EAGVTQFPSHSVIEKGQTVTLRCDPISGHDNLYWYRRVMGKEIKFLLHFVKESKQDESGMPNNRFLAERTGGTYSTLKVQPAELEDSGVYFCASSSDTYEQYFGPGTRLTVT.

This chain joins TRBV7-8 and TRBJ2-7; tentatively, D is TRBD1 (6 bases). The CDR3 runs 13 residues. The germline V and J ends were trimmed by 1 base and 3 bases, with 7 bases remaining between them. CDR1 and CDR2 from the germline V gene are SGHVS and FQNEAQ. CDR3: CASSLVDSYEQYF. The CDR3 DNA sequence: TGTGCCAGCAGCTTAGTGGACAGCTACGAGCAGTACTTC.

The CDR3 DNA is TGCGCCAGCAGCCAAGAGGGACAGGGGTTAACTGAAGCTTTCTTT. Translated, it gives CASSQEGQGLTEAFF. The chain joins TRBV4-3 to TRBJ1-1; 10 positions match TRBD1. The CDR3 runs 15 residues. Germline CDR1 is LGHNA and CDR2 is YSLEER. The ends lost 0 bases at V and 5 bases at J; junction bases unmatched: 3.

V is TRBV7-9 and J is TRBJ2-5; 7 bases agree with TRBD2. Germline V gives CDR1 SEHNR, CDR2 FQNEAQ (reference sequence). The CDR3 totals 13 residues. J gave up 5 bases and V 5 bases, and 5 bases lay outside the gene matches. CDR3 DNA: TGTGCCAGCAGCCCAGGACTAGGGGAGACCCAGTACTTC. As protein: CASSPGLGETQYF.

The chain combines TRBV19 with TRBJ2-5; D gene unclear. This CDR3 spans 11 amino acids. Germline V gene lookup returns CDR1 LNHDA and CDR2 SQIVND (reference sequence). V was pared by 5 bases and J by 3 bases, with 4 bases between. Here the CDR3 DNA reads TGTGCCAGTAGTTTCAAAGAGACCCAGTACTTC. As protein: CASSFKETQYF. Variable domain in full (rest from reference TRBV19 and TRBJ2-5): DGGITQSPKYLFRKEGQNVTLSCEQNLNHDAMYWYRQDPGQGLRLIYYSQIVNDFQKGDIAEGYSVSREKKESFPLTVTSAQKNPTAFYLCASSFKETQYFGPGTRLLVL.

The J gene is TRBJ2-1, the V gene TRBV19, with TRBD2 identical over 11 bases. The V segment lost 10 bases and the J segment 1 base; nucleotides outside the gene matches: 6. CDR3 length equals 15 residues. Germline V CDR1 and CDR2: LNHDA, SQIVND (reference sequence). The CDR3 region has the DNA TGTGCCACCAAGACTAGCGGGGATTCCTACAATGAGCAGTTCTTC. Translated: CATKTSGDSYNEQFF.

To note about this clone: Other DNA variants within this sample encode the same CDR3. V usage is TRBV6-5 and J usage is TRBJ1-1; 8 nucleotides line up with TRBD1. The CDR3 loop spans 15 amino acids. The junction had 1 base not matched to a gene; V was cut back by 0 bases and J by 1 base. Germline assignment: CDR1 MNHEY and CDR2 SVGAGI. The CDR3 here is CASSYSGTGNTEAFF. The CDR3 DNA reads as TGTGCCAGCAGTTACTCTGGGACAGGGAACACTGAAGCTTTCTTT.

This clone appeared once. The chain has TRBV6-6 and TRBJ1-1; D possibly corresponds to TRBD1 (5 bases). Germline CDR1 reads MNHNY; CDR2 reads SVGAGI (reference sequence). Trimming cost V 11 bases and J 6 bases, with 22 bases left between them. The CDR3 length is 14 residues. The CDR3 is CAGAGRGGTAEAFF. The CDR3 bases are TGTGCCGGAGCGGGACGGGGGGGGACTGCTGAAGCTTTCTTT.

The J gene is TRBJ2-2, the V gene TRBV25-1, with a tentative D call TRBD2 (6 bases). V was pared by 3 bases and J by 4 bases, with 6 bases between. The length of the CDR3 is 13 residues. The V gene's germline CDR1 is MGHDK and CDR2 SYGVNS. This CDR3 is CASSEGGTGELFF. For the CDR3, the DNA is TGTGCCAGCAGTGAGGGGGGCACCGGGGAGCTGTTTTTT.

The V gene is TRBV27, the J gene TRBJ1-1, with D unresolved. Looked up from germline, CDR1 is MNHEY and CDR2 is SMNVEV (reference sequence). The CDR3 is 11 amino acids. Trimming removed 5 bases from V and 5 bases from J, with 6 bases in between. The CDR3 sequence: CASSRGTEAFF. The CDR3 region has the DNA TGTGCCAGCAGTCGAGGAACTGAAGCTTTCTTT.

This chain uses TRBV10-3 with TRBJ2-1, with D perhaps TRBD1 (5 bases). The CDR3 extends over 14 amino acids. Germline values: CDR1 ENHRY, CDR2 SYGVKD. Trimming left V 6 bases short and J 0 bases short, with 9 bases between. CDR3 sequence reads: CAIRGDSSYNEQFF. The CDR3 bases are TGTGCCATCAGAGGGGATAGCTCCTACAATGAGCAGTTCTTC.

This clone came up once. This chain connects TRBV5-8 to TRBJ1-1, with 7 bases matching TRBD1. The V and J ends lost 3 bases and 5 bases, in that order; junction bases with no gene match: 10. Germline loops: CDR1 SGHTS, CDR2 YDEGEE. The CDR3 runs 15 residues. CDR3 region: CASSSQDREITEAFF. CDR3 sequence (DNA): TGTGCCAGCAGCTCCCAAGACAGGGAGATAACTGAAGCTTTCTTT. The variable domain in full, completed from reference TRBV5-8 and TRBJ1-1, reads EAGVTQSPTHLIKTRGQQATLRCSPISGHTSVYWYQQALGLGLQFLLWYDEGEERNRGNFPPRFSGRQFPNYSSELNVNALELEDSALYLCASSSQDREITEAFFGQGTRLTVV.

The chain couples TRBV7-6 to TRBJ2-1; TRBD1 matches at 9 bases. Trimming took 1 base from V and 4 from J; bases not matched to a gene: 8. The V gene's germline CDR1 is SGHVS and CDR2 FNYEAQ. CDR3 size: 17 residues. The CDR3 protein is CASSLGDDRGGYNEQFF. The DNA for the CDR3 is TGTGCCAGCAGCTTAGGAGATGACAGGGGGGGGTACAATGAGCAGTTCTTC.

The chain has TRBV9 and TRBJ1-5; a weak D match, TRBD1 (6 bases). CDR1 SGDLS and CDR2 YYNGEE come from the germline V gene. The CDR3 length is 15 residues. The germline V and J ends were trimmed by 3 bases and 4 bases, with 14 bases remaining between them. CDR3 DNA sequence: TGTGCCAGCAGCGCATCCGGGACACTAAATCAGCCCCAGCATTTT. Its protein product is CASSASGTLNQPQHF.